The 13 T cell receptor beta chains given below trace back to one sample, sequenced in a study of T cells in Graves' hyperthyroidism and ophthalmopathy. There were TCR beta CDR3 regions amplified from RNA transcripts. HTBI primers were employed in a first-round RT-PCR of the TCR CDR3. TCRdb reprocessed the multiplex PCR reads with MiXCR, giving one entry per CDR3 protein. Among approximately 98,000 distinct CDR3 sequences listed, roughly 40% were seen once. Input material: peripheral blood or thyroid tissue (not recorded which). These receptors were obtained from a woman aged 25-40 years with Graves' hyperthyroidism.

The V call is TRBV2, the J call TRBJ1-5, with TRBD1 matching 9 bases. Germline CDR1 SNHLY, CDR2 FYNNEI. CDR3 size: 14 residues. V shed 7 bases and J 6 bases; nucleotides not matched to a gene: 7. The CDR3 region is CASTGQGGIQPQHF. In nucleotides, the CDR3 is TGTGCCAGCACGGGACAGGGAGGGATTCAGCCCCAGCATTTT.

This clonotype was seen once. The chain uses TRBV7-2 and TRBJ1-2, with D possibly TRBD1 on 5 matching bases. Between the trimmed V and J ends, which lost 6 bases and 8 bases, there was a span of 28 bases. The CDR3 has 17 residues. Germline CDR1 SGHTA, CDR2 FQGNSA. For the CDR3, the DNA is TGTGCCAGCAGTTTCCCGGGGGATCAGGGCAGCATACGGGGCTACACCTTC. This encodes CASSFPGDQGSIRGYTF.

This clonotype was observed a few times. V is TRBV7-9 and J is TRBJ1-1; D might be TRBD1 (5 bases). Germline V gene sequence: CDR1 SEHNR, CDR2 FQNEAQ (reference sequence). This CDR3 region has 13 residues. V lost 7 bases and J lost 5, with 14 bases in between. CDR3 region: CASILLGGTEAFF. The CDR3 DNA sequence: TGTGCCAGCATCCTCCTGGGGGGTACTGAAGCTTTCTTT.

This clonotype was observed many times. This chain joins TRBV5-1 and TRBJ2-7; D may be TRBD2 (5 bases). Germline CDR1 SGHRS, CDR2 YFSETQ. This CDR3 has 15 amino acids. V gave up 4 bases and J gave up 3 bases, with 17 bases separating them. CDR3 nucleotide sequence: TGCGCCAGCAGCGTCTTACCGGGGTACTACTACGAGCAGTACTTC. The encoded protein is CASSVLPGYYYEQYF.

Concerning this clonotype itself: The final CDR3 position lacks the conserved phenylalanine or tryptophan, pointing to a likely read error. The chain links TRBV13 to TRBJ1-5; no clear D gene. Germline V gene sequence: CDR1 PRHDT, CDR2 FYEKMQ (reference sequence). Trimming shortened V by 2 bases and J by 2 bases, and 10 bases separated the two germline ends. The CDR3 runs to 15 residues. Here the CDR3 reads CASSLSAGGNQPQHC. CDR3 bases: TGTGCCAGCAGCTTAAGTGCTGGGGGCAATCAGCCCCAGCATTGT.

The rearrangement uses TRBV2 and TRBJ1-5; 8 bases fit TRBD1. CDR1 is SNHLY and CDR2 is FYNNEI in the germline V gene. The CDR3 is 14 residues long. V lost 4 bases, J lost 7 bases, and 6 bases stayed unmatched. CDR3 amino acids: CASSGTGIGQPQHF. The CDR3 DNA is TGTGCCAGCAGTGGGACAGGGATAGGGCAGCCCCAGCATTTT.

A note on this clonotype: A read error may produce the germline difference seen at one junction end. This chain connects TRBV12-3 or TRBV12-4 to TRBJ2-3; 11 bases align to TRBD2. The length of the CDR3 is 15 residues. This chain's CDR3 is CASSYLAGGFDTRYF. The DNA for the CDR3 is TGTGCCAGCAGCTATCTAGCGGGAGGTTTTGATACGCGGTATTTT.

There are a few counts of this clonotype. The chain recombines TRBV7-9 with TRBJ2-3; possibly TRBD2 for D (5 bases). Germline V lookup: CDR1 SEHNR, CDR2 FQNEAQ (reference sequence). The germline V and J ends were trimmed by 5 bases and 1 base, with 10 bases remaining between them. The CDR3 contains 14 residues. CDR3 coding DNA: TGTGCCAGCAGCAATGTCGGGGGCACAGATACGCAGTATTTT. As protein: CASSNVGGTDTQYF.

This chain uses TRBV11-2 with TRBJ2-1; D possibly corresponds to TRBD2 (6 bases). Trimming stripped 2 bases from V and 10 bases from J, with 12 bases between. There are 13 residues in the CDR3. In germline, CDR1 is SGHAT, CDR2 FQNNGV. The CDR3, as DNA: TGTGCCAGCAGCTTAATACTGGCGGGGGAGCAGTTCTTC. Protein product: CASSLILAGEQFF.

Ten or more counts support this clonotype. The chain employs TRBV5-1 and TRBJ1-2; maybe TRBD1 (6 bases). Trimming cost V 2 bases and J 2 bases, with 13 bases left between them. There are 15 residues in the CDR3. From germline, CDR1 is SGHRS and CDR2 YFSETQ. CDR3 DNA: TGCGCCAGCAGCTTAAAGGACAGTACGAACTATGGCTACACCTTC. Protein product: CASSLKDSTNYGYTF.

This clonotype has a count of ten or more. The chain has TRBV4-1 and TRBJ2-2; 10 bases fit TRBD1. The germline V gene encodes CDR1 MGHRA and CDR2 YSYEKL. The CDR3 covers 18 residues. V lost 3 bases to trimming and J lost 4 bases; unmatched junction nucleotides: 11. The CDR3 nucleotides read TGCGCCAGCAGCCACTACCCCGACAGGGGGCTAGGCACCGGGGAGCTGTTTTTT. This sequence encodes CASSHYPDRGLGTGELFF.

The chain uses TRBV2 and TRBJ1-1; a weak D match, TRBD1 (5 bases). V was clipped by 3 bases and J by 2 bases, with 13 bases between them. Germline loops: CDR1 SNHLY, CDR2 FYNNEI. The CDR3 is 15 residues long. CDR3 sequence (DNA): TGTGCCAGCAGTGACGGGGACGAGTTAAACACTGAAGCTTTCTTT. The encoded protein is CASSDGDELNTEAFF.

The genes are TRBV5-1 and TRBJ2-5; D remains unclear. The ends were cut back, 0 bases at V and 9 bases at J, with 12 bases in the middle. The CDR3 runs 13 residues. The germline CDR1 and CDR2 sequences are SGHRS and YFSETQ. The CDR3 sequence is CASSLEAPRAQYF. The CDR3, as DNA: TGCGCCAGCAGCTTGGAAGCGCCCCGGGCCCAGTACTTC. Drawing the rest from reference TRBV5-1 and TRBJ2-5, the complete variable domain is KAGVTQTPRYLIKTRGQQVTLSCSPISGHRSVSWYQQTPGQGLQFLFEYFSETQRNKGNFPGRFSGRQFSNSRSEMNVSTLELGDSALYLCASSLEAPRAQYFGPGTRLLVL.